The source of this T cell receptor (beta chain) is a study of T cells after yellow fever vaccination. Study at large: Some fractions had low cell numbers, and these were prepared with SMART-Seq v4 Ultra Low Input.

This clonotype showed up just a few times. CDR3 size: 14 residues. Trimming pared 0 bases from V and 8 bases from J, leaving 13 bases between. Germline-derived CDR1 and CDR2 are SQVTM and ANQGSEA. TCRdb reprocessed the 5' RACE reads via MiXCR and lists one record per CDR3 protein. The sample has roughly 330,000 distinct CDR3 sequences, around 3.9% seen once. The sequenced sample was PBMCs, obtained 5 days after the yellow fever booster vaccination. This clonotype was sampled from a man between 18 and 35 years old who received the YFV17D yellow fever vaccine. This rearrangement joins TRBV29-1 to TRBJ1-4, with D possibly TRBD1 on 5 matching bases. The CDR3: CSVEDGADQEKLFF. The CDR3 nucleotides read TGCAGCGTTGAAGACGGGGCCGACCAAGAAAAACTGTTTTTT.